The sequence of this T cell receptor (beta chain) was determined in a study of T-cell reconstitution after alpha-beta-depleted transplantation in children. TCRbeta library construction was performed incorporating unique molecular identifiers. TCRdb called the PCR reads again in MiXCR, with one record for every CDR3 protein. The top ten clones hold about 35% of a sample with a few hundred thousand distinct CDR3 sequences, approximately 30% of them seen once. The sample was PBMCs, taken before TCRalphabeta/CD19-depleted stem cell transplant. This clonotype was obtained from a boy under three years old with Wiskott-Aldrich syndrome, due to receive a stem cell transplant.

The CDR3 coding sequence is TGTGCCAGCATAGTGGGGACTGAAGCTTTCTTT. Translation: CASIVGTEAFF. The J gene is TRBJ1-1, the V gene TRBV2; D gene ambiguous. The CDR3 loop spans 11 amino acids. Trimming shortened V by 7 bases and J by 5 bases, and 8 bases separated the two germline ends. Germline values: CDR1 SNHLY, CDR2 FYNNEI.